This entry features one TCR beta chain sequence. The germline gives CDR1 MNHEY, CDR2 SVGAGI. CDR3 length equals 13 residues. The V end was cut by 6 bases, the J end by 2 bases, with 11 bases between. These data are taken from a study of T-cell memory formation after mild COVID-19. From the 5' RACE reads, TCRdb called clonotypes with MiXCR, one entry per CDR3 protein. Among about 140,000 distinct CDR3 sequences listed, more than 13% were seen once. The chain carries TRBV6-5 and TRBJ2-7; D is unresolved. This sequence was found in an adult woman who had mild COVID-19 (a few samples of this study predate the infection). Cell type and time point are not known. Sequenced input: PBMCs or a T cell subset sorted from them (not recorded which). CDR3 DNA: TGTGCCAGCAGCGATCGTATCACCTACGAGCAGTACTTC. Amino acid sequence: CASSDRITYEQYF.